Below, one TCR beta chain is given with its context. Its target is not known. Only in-frame clones appear in the TCRdb table, and some are missing; sequencing was by immunoSEQ multiplex PCR. This repertoire shows some 40,000 clones, 60% to 85% found once; its top ten account for roughly 9.8%. The sample's time point: week 47, end of study. Every single dose of the vaccine, 300 ug of mutant IDH1 20-mer peptide, came with topical imiquimod. The sample comes from a study of a mutant IDH1 vaccine in newly diagnosed glioma. Study-wide context: There were roughly 62% males and around 40% females among treated patients, whose mean age was about 38 years.

Germline CDR1 MDHEN, CDR2 SYDVKM. This CDR3 spans 14 amino acids. Trimming cost V 6 bases and J 1 base, with 7 bases left between them. Here the sequenced sample was PBMCs, taken from a glioma patient whose treatment included an IDH1 peptide vaccine. The J gene is TRBJ2-6, the V gene TRBV28; D unresolved. The sequence derives from a middle-aged man with glioma. CDR3 protein: CASRFSSGANVLTF. In DNA, the CDR3 is TGTGCCAGCAGGTTCAGTTCTGGGGCCAACGTCCTGACTTTC.